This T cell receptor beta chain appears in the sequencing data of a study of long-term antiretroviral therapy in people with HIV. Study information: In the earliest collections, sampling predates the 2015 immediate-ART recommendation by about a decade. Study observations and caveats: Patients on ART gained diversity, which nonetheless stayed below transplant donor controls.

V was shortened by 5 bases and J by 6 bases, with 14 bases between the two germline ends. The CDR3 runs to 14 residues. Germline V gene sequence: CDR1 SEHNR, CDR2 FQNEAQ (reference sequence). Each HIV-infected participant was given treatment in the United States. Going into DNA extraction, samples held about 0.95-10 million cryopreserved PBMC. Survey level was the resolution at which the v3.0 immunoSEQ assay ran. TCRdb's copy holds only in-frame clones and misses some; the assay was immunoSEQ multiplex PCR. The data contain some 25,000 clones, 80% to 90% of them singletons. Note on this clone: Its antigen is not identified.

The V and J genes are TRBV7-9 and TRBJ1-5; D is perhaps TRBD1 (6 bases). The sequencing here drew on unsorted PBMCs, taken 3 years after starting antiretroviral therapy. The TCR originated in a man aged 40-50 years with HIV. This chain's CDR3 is CASSATGHLQPQHF. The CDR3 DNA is TGTGCCAGCAGCGCAACAGGGCACCTTCAGCCCCAGCATTTT. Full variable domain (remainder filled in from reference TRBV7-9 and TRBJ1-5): DTGVSQNPRHKITKRGQNVTFRCDPISEHNRLYWYRQTLGQGPEFLTYFQNEAQLEKSRLLSDRFSAERPKGSFSTLEIQRTEQGDSAMYLCASSATGHLQPQHFGDGTRLSIL.